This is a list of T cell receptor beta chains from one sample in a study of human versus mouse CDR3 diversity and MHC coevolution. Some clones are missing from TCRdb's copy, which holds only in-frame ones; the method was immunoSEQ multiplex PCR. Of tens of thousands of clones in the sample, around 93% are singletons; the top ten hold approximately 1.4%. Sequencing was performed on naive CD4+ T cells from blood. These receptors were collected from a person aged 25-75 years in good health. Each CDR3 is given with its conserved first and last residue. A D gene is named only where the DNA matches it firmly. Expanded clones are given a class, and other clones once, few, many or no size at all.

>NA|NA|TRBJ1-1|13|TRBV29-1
CSVDRGSITEAFF
TGCAGCGTTGATCGGGGGAGTATTACTGAAGCTTTCTTT
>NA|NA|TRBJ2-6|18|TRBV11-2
CASSPPMGSPSGANVLTF
TGTGCCAGCAGCCCACCTATGGGCAGCCCCTCTGGGGCCAACGTCCTGACTTTC
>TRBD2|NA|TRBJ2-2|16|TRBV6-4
CASSKGLAGGPGELFF
TGTGCCAGCAGTAAAGGACTAGCGGGAGGACCCGGGGAGCTGTTTTTT
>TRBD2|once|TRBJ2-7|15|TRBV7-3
CASSSGTSGSYEQYF
TGTGCCAGCAGCTCAGGGACTAGCGGGAGTTACGAGCAGTACTTC
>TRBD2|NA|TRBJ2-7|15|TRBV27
CASSTRGGLTYEQYF
TGTGCCAGCAGTACTCGCGGGGGACTGACCTACGAGCAGTACTTC
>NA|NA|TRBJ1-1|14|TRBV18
CASSAGTMNTEAFF
TGTGCCAGCTCGGCAGGGACTATGAACACTGAAGCTTTCTTT
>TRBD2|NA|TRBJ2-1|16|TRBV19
CASSPGGGRAYNEQFF
TGTGCCAGCTCTCCCGGGGGCGGGAGGGCCTACAATGAGCAGTTCTTC
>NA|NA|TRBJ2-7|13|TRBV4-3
CASSHPGISEQYF
TGCGCCAGCAGCCACCCAGGGATCTCCGAGCAGTACTTC
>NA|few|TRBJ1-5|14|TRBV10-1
CPVRGAATNQPQHF
TGCCCCGTAAGGGGTGCCGCAACGAATCAGCCCCAGCATTTT
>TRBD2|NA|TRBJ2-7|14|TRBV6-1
CASSGGTTPWEQYF
TGTGCCAGCAGTGGGGGGACTACTCCCTGGGAGCAGTACTTC
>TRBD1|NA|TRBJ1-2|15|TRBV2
CASSDAGGGSYGYTF
TGTGCCAGCAGTGATGCAGGAGGGGGCTCCTATGGCTACACCTTC
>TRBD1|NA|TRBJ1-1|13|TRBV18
CASRRQGPTEAFF
TGTGCCAGCCGGAGACAGGGGCCCACTGAAGCTTTCTTT
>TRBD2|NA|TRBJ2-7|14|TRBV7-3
CASSFTGTSDEQYF
TGTGCCAGCAGCTTCACCGGGACTAGTGACGAGCAGTACTTC
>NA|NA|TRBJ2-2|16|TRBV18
CASSPPIGGGTGELFF
TGTGCCAGCTCACCACCGATCGGTGGAGGGACCGGGGAGCTGTTTTTT
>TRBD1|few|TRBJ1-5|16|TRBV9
CASSVSAGTDNQPQHF
TGTGCCAGCAGCGTCTCCGCCGGGACAGATAATCAGCCCCAGCATTTT
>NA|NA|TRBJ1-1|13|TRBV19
CASSIRGGTEAFF
TGTGCCAGTAGTATACGGGGAGGCACTGAAGCTTTCTTT
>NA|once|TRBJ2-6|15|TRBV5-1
CATRQGLSGANVLTF
TGCGCCACCCGACAGGGACTCTCTGGGGCCAACGTCCTGACTTTC
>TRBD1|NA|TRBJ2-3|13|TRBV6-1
CAITGGRTDTQYF
TGTGCCATCACAGGGGGAAGGACAGATACGCAGTATTTT
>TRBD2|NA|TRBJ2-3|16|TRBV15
CATSRGSGVMTDTQYF
TGTGCCACCAGCAGAGGGAGCGGGGTAATGACAGATACGCAGTATTTT
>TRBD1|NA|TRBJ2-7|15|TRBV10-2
CASTGPGQGVDEQYF
TGCGCCAGCACCGGCCCGGGACAGGGAGTCGACGAGCAGTACTTC
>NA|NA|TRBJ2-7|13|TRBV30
CAWSSTGVYEQYF
TGTGCCTGGAGCTCAACGGGGGTCTACGAGCAGTACTTC
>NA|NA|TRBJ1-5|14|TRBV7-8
CASSPDTSNQPQHF
TGTGCCAGCAGCCCGGACACTAGCAATCAGCCCCAGCATTTT
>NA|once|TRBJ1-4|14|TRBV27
CASSLRGTNEKLFF
TGTGCCAGCAGTTTAAGGGGAACTAATGAAAAACTGTTTTTT
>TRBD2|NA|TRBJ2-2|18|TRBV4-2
CASSIHRLAGDTTGELFF
TGTGCCAGCAGCATTCACCGACTAGCGGGAGACACCACCGGGGAGCTGTTTTTT
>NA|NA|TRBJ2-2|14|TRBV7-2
CASRLVTTRGELFF
TGTGCCAGCAGATTAGTCACTACCCGGGGGGAGCTGTTTTTT
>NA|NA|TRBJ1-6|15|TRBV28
CASSFLDRNNSPLHF
TGTGCCAGCAGTTTCCTGGACAGAAATAATTCACCCCTCCACTTT
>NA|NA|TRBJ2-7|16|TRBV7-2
CASSLGATNVWNEQYF
TGTGCCAGCAGCTTGGGGGCCACGAATGTTTGGAACGAGCAGTACTTC
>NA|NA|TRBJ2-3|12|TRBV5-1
CASSKQGETQYF
TGCGCCAGCAGCAAACAGGGAGAGACGCAGTATTTT
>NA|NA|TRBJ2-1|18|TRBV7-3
CASSPRGAGLSSYNEQFF
TGTGCCAGCAGCCCCAGGGGGGCAGGGCTAAGCTCCTACAATGAGCAGTTCTTC
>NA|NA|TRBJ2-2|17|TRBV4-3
CASSQGEDRLNTGELFF
TGCGCCAGCAGCCAAGGGGAGGACAGGCTGAACACCGGGGAGCTGTTTTTT
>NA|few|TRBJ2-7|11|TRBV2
CASSSTYEQYF
TGTGCCAGCAGTTCCACCTACGAGCAGTACTTC
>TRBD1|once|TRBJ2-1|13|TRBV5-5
CASSPGQGNEQFF
TGTGCCAGCAGTCCGGGACAGGGAAATGAGCAGTTCTTC